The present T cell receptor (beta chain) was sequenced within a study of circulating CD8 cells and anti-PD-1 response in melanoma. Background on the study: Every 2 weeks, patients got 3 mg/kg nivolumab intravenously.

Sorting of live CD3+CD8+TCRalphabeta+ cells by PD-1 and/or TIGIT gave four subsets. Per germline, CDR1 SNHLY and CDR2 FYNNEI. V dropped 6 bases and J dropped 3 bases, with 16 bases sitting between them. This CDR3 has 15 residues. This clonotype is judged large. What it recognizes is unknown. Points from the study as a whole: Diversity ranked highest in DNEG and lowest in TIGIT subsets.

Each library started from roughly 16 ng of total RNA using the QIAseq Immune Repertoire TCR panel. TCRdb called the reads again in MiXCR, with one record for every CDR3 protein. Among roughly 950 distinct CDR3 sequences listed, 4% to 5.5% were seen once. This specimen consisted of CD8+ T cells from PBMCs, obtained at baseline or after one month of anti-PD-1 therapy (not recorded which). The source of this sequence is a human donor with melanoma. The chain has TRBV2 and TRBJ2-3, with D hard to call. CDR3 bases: TGTGCCAGCAGCCCTAGTGAACTGGGGACAGATACGCAGTATTTT. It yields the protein CASSPSELGTDTQYF.